The 30 T cell receptor beta chains below come from one sample, sequenced in a study of blood T cell repertoires in COVID-19. Clones were sequenced by immunoSEQ multiplex PCR, and TCRdb holds only the in-frame ones, with some missing. The sample carries around 250,000 clones, approximately 88% recorded once. Sequenced input: peripheral blood. The receptors originated from a woman aged 70-85 years with COVID-19, enrolled during active disease.

The CDR3 protein is CASSNNGTYYEQYF. The CDR3 DNA sequence: TGTGCCAGCAGCAACAACGGGACTTACTACGAGCAGTACTTC. The V and J genes are TRBV5-5 and TRBJ2-7, with D possibly being TRBD2 (6 bases). Trimming stripped 4 bases from V and 3 bases from J, with 14 bases between. Germline V lookup: CDR1 SGHKS, CDR2 YYEKEE (reference sequence). The CDR3 runs to 14 residues.

This rearrangement joins TRBV7-2 to TRBJ2-7, with D perhaps matching TRBD2 (6 bases). V lost 4 bases and J 2 bases, leaving 12 bases between the germline ends. This CDR3 is 14 amino acids long. The germline gives CDR1 SGHTA, CDR2 FQGNSA. The CDR3 region is CASSSGLFPYEQYF. The DNA for the CDR3 is TGTGCCAGCAGCTCGGGACTTTTCCCCTACGAGCAGTACTTC. Complete variable domain (other parts from reference TRBV7-2 and TRBJ2-7): GAGVSQSPSNKVTEKGKDVELRCDPISGHTALYWYRQSLGQGLEFLIYFQGNSAPDKSGLPSDRFSAERTGGSVSTLTIQRTQQEDSAVYLCASSSGLFPYEQYFGPGTRLTVT.

The V call is TRBV24-1, the J call TRBJ2-3; 9 bases align to TRBD1. Germline lookup yields CDR1 KGHDR and CDR2 SFDVKD. The CDR3 spans 13 residues. Trimming cost V 10 bases and J 2 bases; bases outside gene matches: 3. This CDR3 is CATGTGLTDTQYF. DNA of the CDR3: TGTGCCACGGGGACAGGGCTCACAGATACGCAGTATTTT.

As concerns this clone: This same CDR3 is encoded by further DNA sequences in the sample. The chain employs TRBV19 and TRBJ1-5; perhaps TRBD1 as D (5 bases). V was shortened by 5 bases and J by 3 bases, with 8 bases between the two germline ends. The CDR3 has 13 residues. Per the germline V gene, CDR1 is LNHDA and CDR2 is SQIVND (reference sequence). The CDR3 region has the DNA TGTGCCAGTAGTCGACAGATCAATCAGCCCCAGCATTTT. It encodes CASSRQINQPQHF.

The V and J genes are TRBV2 and TRBJ1-1; TRBD1 is a possible D gene (5 bases). In germline, CDR1 is SNHLY, CDR2 FYNNEI. The CDR3 has 15 residues. Deletions cut 3 bases from V and 0 bases from J, with 11 bases between. The CDR3: CASSDPGLMNTEAFF. The CDR3 DNA sequence: TGTGCCAGCAGTGACCCGGGACTAATGAACACTGAAGCTTTCTTT.

The chain combines TRBV6-6 with TRBJ2-7; no clear D gene. Germline values: CDR1 MNHNY, CDR2 SVGAGI (reference sequence). Deletions cut 6 bases from V and 4 bases from J, with 13 bases between. This CDR3 has 13 amino acids. DNA for the CDR3: TGTGCCAGCAGGCCGAAGAACTTATACGAGCAGTACTTC. It specifies CASRPKNLYEQYF.

V is TRBV28 and J is TRBJ1-1, with D unresolved. Deletions cut 3 bases from V and 6 bases from J, with 8 bases between. CDR3 length equals 12 residues. The germline V gene encodes CDR1 MDHEN and CDR2 SYDVKM. This chain's CDR3 is CASSLRFSEAFF. CDR3 DNA: TGTGCCAGCAGTTTGAGGTTCTCTGAAGCTTTCTTT. Using reference TRBV28 and TRBJ1-1 for the parts outside the CDR3, the full variable domain is DVKVTQSSRYLVKRTGEKVFLECVQDMDHENMFWYRQDPGLGLRLIYFSYDVKMKEKGDIPEGYSVSREKKERFSLILESASTNQTSMYLCASSLRFSEAFFGQGTRLTVV.

The V and J genes are TRBV6-5 and TRBJ1-4; the D gene is possibly TRBD1 (5 bases). The CDR3 length is 15 residues. Trimming took 7 bases from V and 7 from J, leaving 19 bases between them. CDR1 and CDR2 from the germline V gene are MNHEY and SVGAGI. The chain's CDR3 is CASTPRIGESEKLFF. The CDR3 DNA reads TGTGCCAGCACTCCTCGGATAGGGGAAAGTGAAAAACTGTTTTTT.

This clone was counted a single time. The J gene is TRBJ1-2, the V gene TRBV25-1; perhaps TRBD1 as D (5 bases). From germline, CDR1 is MGHDK and CDR2 SYGVNS. V lost 4 bases and J lost 6, with 12 bases in between. This CDR3 has 13 amino acids. The CDR3 nucleotides read TGTGCCAGCAGTGTTGGCAGGGCCGATGGCTACACCTTC. Amino acids: CASSVGRADGYTF.

The genes are TRBV28 and TRBJ1-5; 8 positions agree with TRBD1. The CDR3 length is 16 residues. V lost 2 bases and J lost 1; bases outside the gene matches: 4. CDR1 is MDHEN, CDR2 SYDVKM, per germline. CDR3 in DNA: TGTGCCAGCAGTTTAAGTCAGGGGGCAAGCAATCAGCCCCAGCATTTT. This gives the protein CASSLSQGASNQPQHF.

The chain couples TRBV5-1 to TRBJ2-1; TRBD2 matches 11 bases. Germline loops: CDR1 SGHRS, CDR2 YFSETQ. CDR3 size: 17 residues. Trimming took 5 bases from V and 0 from J; bases not matched to a gene: 7. The CDR3 region has the DNA TGCGCCAGCAGAAGGACTAGCGGGCCTTACTCCTACAATGAGCAGTTCTTC. Amino acids: CASRRTSGPYSYNEQFF.

The V and J genes are TRBV18 and TRBJ2-5; D not resolved. V was clipped by 0 bases and J by 3 bases, with 2 bases between them. The length of the CDR3 is 12 residues. Germline V gives CDR1 KGHSH, CDR2 LQKENI. This CDR3 reads CASSPPEETQYF. In nucleotides, the CDR3 is TGTGCCAGCTCACCACCCGAAGAGACCCAGTACTTC.

The V and J genes are TRBV4-2 and TRBJ2-2, with a weak D call TRBD1 (5 bases). The length of the CDR3 is 15 residues. Germline loops: CDR1 LGHNA, CDR2 YNFKEQ. Trimming left V 1 base short and J 7 bases short, with 13 bases between. CDR3: CASSQVPQGGGELFF. CDR3 bases: TGTGCCAGCAGCCAAGTACCGCAGGGCGGCGGGGAGCTGTTTTTT.

J is TRBJ2-2 and V is TRBV28, with 11 bases lining up with TRBD2. Germline V gives CDR1 MDHEN, CDR2 SYDVKM. The CDR3 covers 15 residues. V was clipped by 3 bases and J by 4 bases; unmatched bases: 1. The CDR3 is CASSLTSGITGELFF. For the CDR3, the DNA is TGTGCCAGCAGTTTGACTAGCGGGATCACCGGGGAGCTGTTTTTT.

The chain recombines TRBV18 with TRBJ1-1; tentatively, D is TRBD1 (6 bases). The CDR3 totals 15 residues. The V gene's germline CDR1 is KGHSH and CDR2 LQKENI. The V end lost 7 bases, the J end lost 4 bases, and 19 bases lay between the germline ends. The DNA of the CDR3 is TGTGCCAGCTTTCAGGGGCAATCGGTTGGCACTGAAGCTTTCTTT. Translating gives CASFQGQSVGTEAFF.

The chain uses TRBV28 and TRBJ1-5, with 9 nucleotides matching TRBD1. V lost 6 bases and J lost 0; bases outside the gene matches: 6. The CDR3 is 16 amino acids. CDR1 and CDR2 (germline): MDHEN, SYDVKM. The CDR3 reads CASRGQGIGSNQPQHF. In nucleotides, the CDR3 is TGTGCCAGCAGGGGACAGGGCATCGGTAGCAATCAGCCCCAGCATTTT. Variable domain in full (rest from reference TRBV28 and TRBJ1-5): DVKVTQSSRYLVKRTGEKVFLECVQDMDHENMFWYRQDPGLGLRLIYFSYDVKMKEKGDIPEGYSVSREKKERFSLILESASTNQTSMYLCASRGQGIGSNQPQHFGDGTRLSIL.

The CDR3 region is CATKRREVNTEAFF. In DNA form, the CDR3 reads TGTGCCACCAAGCGCAGGGAGGTCAACACTGAAGCTTTCTTT. The rearrangement joins TRBV15 to TRBJ1-1; tentative D call: TRBD1 (5 bases). The CDR3 has 14 residues. V lost 7 bases and J lost 2, with 14 bases in between. Germline values: CDR1 LNHNV, CDR2 YYDKDF (reference sequence).

The V call is TRBV30, the J call TRBJ2-1; 9 bases are shared with TRBD2. Germline CDR1 is GTSNPN and CDR2 is SVGIG (reference sequence). Losses at the gene ends were 0 bases for V and 4 bases for J; bases not matched to a gene: 4. This CDR3 has 15 amino acids. CDR3 nucleotide sequence: TGTGCCTGGAGTGTCGGGCTAGCGGGGTACAATGAGCAGTTCTTC. Its translation is CAWSVGLAGYNEQFF. The variable domain in full, completed from reference TRBV30 and TRBJ2-1, reads SQTIHQWPATLVQPVGSPLSLECTVEGTSNPNLYWYRQAAGRGLQLLFYSVGIGQISSEVPQNLSASRPQDRQFILSSKKLLLSDSGFYLCAWSVGLAGYNEQFFGPGTRLTVL.

V gene TRBV18 combines with J gene TRBJ1-2; 7 bases are shared with TRBD1. Germline CDR1 KGHSH, CDR2 LQKENI. The CDR3 runs 13 residues. V shed 3 bases and J 8 bases; nucleotides not matched to a gene: 6. The CDR3 bases are TGTGCCAGCTCACCCGACAGGGTATACGGCTACACCTTC. It encodes CASSPDRVYGYTF.

The chain has TRBV3-1 (or the pseudogene TRBV3-2) and TRBJ2-7; TRBD1 aligns across 9 bases. The CDR3 consists of 15 residues. The ends lost 3 bases at V and 5 bases at J; junction bases unmatched: 8. From germline, CDR1 is LGHDT and CDR2 YNNKEL (reference sequence). CDR3 nucleotide sequence: TGTGCCAGCAGCCATGGAGGGACAGGGAACCACGAGCAGTACTTC. It is translated as CASSHGGTGNHEQYF.

The rearrangement joins TRBV11-2 to TRBJ1-1; weak D call: TRBD1 (5 bases). The CDR3 sequence is 16 residues long. From germline, CDR1 is SGHAT and CDR2 FQNNGV. V dropped 2 bases and J dropped 0 bases, with 13 bases sitting between them. CDR3 bases: TGTGCCAGCAGCTTATGGGCAGGGTCGGTGAACACTGAAGCTTTCTTT. This sequence encodes CASSLWAGSVNTEAFF.

CDR3 in DNA: TGTGCCAGCAGCCAACGGACAGGGACTTACAATGAGCAGTTCTTC. Protein product: CASSQRTGTYNEQFF. This chain joins TRBV3-1 (or the pseudogene TRBV3-2) and TRBJ2-1; 8 bases align to TRBD1. The CDR3 has 15 residues. Per germline, CDR1 LGHDT and CDR2 YNNKEL (reference sequence). V trimming: 2 bases; J trimming: 4 bases; junction bases outside the gene matches: 4.

The chain couples TRBV19 to TRBJ2-4; D perhaps matches TRBD1 (6 bases). The CDR3 spans 16 residues. Trimming removed 5 bases at V and 7 bases at J, with 21 bases between. The germline gives CDR1 LNHDA, CDR2 SQIVND (reference sequence). Written as DNA, the CDR3 is TGTGCCAGTAGTTTCCTCACAGGGCCCAAGGGGAACATTCAGTACTTC. This gives the protein CASSFLTGPKGNIQYF.

This clone has only one observation. The genes are TRBV7-8 and TRBJ1-5, with TRBD1 matching over 7 bases. Trimming cost V 6 bases and J 0 bases; bases outside gene matches: 11. The germline V gene has CDR1 SGHVS and CDR2 FQNEAQ. The CDR3 is 17 residues long. CDR3 residues: CASRSEGATDSNQPQHF. CDR3 coding DNA: TGTGCCAGCAGATCCGAGGGGGCGACAGATAGCAATCAGCCCCAGCATTTT.

The CDR3 protein is CASNWAGSANYGYTF. CDR3 coding DNA: TGTGCCAGCAATTGGGCAGGCTCGGCTAACTATGGCTACACCTTC. This sequence joins TRBV11-2 and TRBJ1-2; D is undetermined. The germline V gene encodes CDR1 SGHAT and CDR2 FQNNGV. Trimming left V 7 bases short and J 0 bases short, with 15 bases between. The CDR3 totals 15 residues.

The chain combines TRBV29-1 with TRBJ1-2; D is possibly TRBD1 (5 bases). In germline, CDR1 is SQVTM, CDR2 ANQGSEA. The CDR3 is 13 residues long. The V and J ends lost 5 bases and 4 bases respectively, with 14 bases between them. The CDR3 DNA sequence: TGCAGCGTTACAACGGGGGTCACCTATGGCTACACCTTC. It translates to CSVTTGVTYGYTF. The variable domain in full, with the rest retrieved from reference TRBV29-1 and TRBJ1-2, is SAVISQKPSRDICQRGTSLTIQCQVDSQVTMMFWYRQQPGQSLTLIATANQGSEATYESGFVIDKFPISRPNLTFSTLTVSNMSPEDSSIYLCSVTTGVTYGYTFGSGTRLTVV.

The chain uses TRBV5-4 and TRBJ1-2; 10 bases match TRBD1. There are 17 residues in the CDR3. The germline V gene has CDR1 SGHNT and CDR2 YYREEE (reference sequence). Trimming removed 4 bases from V and 4 bases from J; junction bases left unmatched: 13. DNA of the CDR3: TGTGCCAGCAGCCTTTCGTCCCCGGGACAGGGGACCTATGGCTACACCTTC. It is translated as CASSLSSPGQGTYGYTF.

The chain uses TRBV18 and TRBJ1-6, with D uncertain. Germline V gene lookup returns CDR1 KGHSH and CDR2 LQKENI. Trimming left V 3 bases short and J 9 bases short, with 6 bases between. CDR3 length: 12 residues. This CDR3 is CASSPEGSPLHF. CDR3 nucleotide sequence: TGTGCCAGCTCACCGGAGGGTTCACCCCTCCACTTT.

The rearrangement joins TRBV7-9 to TRBJ1-4; D unresolved. Trimming stripped 1 base from V and 8 bases from J, with 14 bases between. Germline CDR1 SEHNR, CDR2 FQNEAQ (reference sequence). The CDR3 totals 15 residues. CDR3 amino acids: CASSLVRGVGEKLFF. The CDR3, as DNA: TGTGCCAGCAGCTTAGTGCGGGGAGTAGGGGAAAAACTGTTTTTT.

Worth noting for this clone: The same CDR3 arises from other DNA sequences in this sample as well. V and J are TRBV5-1 and TRBJ2-1; 7 bases align to TRBD1. The CDR3 consists of 13 residues. V was clipped by 0 bases and J by 7 bases; unmatched bases: 1. Looked up from germline, CDR1 is SGHRS and CDR2 is YFSETQ. The CDR3 sequence: CASSLGQGNEQFF. CDR3 DNA: TGCGCCAGCAGCTTGGGACAGGGAAATGAGCAGTTCTTC.